The sequence of this T cell receptor beta chain was determined in a study of regulatory T cells in long-lasting Graves disease. Study at large: Antithyroid drug use was under 3 months in newly diagnosed Graves' patients. Study-level results: Sample size was small, which may have lowered accuracy. Tissue studied was limited to peripheral blood, excluding thyroid tissue.

Per germline, CDR1 LNHDA and CDR2 SQIVND (reference sequence). Trimming cost V 9 bases and J 2 bases, with 23 bases left between them. CDR3 length equals 17 residues. This clonotype was seen just once. The target antigen is unknown. Time point in this sample: newly diagnosed GD, antithyroid drugs for less than 3 months. The TCR library used RNA extracted from PBMCs. An endocrinology department located in Xi'an, China, was where the patients came from. CDR3 regions were amplified by Arm-PCR using iRepertoire HTBI primers to build TCR beta libraries. Using its own MiXCR run on the multiplex PCR reads, TCRdb lists one record per CDR3 protein. The sample contains roughly 560,000 distinct CDR3 sequences, approximately 12% of which appear only once. The sample was also reused in another study, on T cells in Graves' hyperthyroidism and ophthalmopathy.

The chain couples TRBV19 to TRBJ2-1; possibly TRBD2 for D (7 bases). This clonotype was sampled from a woman aged 25 to 39 with Graves disease. Sequenced material: peripheral blood mononuclear cells (PBMCs), taken at new diagnosis, from a patient treated with antithyroid drugs. The chain's CDR3 is CASRSTVSGGPYNEQFF. CDR3 nucleotides: TGTGCCAGCAGAAGCACGGTTTCGGGGGGCCCCTACAATGAGCAGTTCTTC.